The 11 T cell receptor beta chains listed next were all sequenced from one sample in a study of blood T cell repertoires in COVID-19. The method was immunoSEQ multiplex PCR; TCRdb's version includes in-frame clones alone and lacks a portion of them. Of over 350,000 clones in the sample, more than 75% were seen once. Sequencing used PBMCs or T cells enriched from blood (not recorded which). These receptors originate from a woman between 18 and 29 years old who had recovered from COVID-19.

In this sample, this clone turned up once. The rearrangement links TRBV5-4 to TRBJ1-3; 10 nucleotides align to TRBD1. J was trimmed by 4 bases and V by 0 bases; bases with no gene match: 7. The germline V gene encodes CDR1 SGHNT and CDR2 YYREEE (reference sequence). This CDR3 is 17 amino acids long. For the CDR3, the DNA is TGTGCCAGCAGCTTGGGCCCGGACAGGGGGTCCGGAAACACCATATATTTT. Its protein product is CASSLGPDRGSGNTIYF.

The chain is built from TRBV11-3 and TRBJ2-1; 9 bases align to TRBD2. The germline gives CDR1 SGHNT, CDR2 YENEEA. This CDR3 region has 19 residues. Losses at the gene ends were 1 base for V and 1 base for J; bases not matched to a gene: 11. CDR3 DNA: TGTGCCAGCAGCTTAGGGGTTAGCGGGGGCCCCGGGTCCTACAATGAGCAGTTCTTC. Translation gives CASSLGVSGGPGSYNEQFF.

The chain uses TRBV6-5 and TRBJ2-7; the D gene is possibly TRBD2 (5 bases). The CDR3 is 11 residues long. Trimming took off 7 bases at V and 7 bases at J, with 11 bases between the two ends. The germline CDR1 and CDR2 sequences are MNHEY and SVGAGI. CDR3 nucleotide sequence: TGTGCCAGCACGGGCGGGCGGGAGCAGTACTTC. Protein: CASTGGREQYF.

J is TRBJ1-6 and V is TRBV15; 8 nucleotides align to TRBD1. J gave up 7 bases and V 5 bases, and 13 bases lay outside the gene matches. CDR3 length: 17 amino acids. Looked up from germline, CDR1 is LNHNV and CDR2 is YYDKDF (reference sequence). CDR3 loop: CATSRDRPGAWNSPLHF. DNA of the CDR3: TGTGCCACCAGCCGGGACAGGCCTGGGGCTTGGAATTCACCCCTCCACTTT.

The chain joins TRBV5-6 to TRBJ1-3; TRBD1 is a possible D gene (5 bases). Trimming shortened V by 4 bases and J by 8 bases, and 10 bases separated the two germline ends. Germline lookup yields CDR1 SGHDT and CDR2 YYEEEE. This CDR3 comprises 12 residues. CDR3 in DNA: TGTGCCAGCAGCACCCAGGGATACACCATATATTTT. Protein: CASSTQGYTIYF.

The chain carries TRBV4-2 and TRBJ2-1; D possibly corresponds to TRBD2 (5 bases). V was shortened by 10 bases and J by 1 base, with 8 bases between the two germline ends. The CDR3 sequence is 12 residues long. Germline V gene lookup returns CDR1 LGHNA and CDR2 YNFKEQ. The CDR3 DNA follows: TGTGCCACCGAGGGATCCTACAATGAGCAGTTCTTC. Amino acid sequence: CATEGSYNEQFF.

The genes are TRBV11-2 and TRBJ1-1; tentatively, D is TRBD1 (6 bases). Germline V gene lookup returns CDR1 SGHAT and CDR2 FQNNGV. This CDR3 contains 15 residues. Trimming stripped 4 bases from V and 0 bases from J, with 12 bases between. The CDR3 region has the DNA TGTGCCAGCAGCTCTAGGGGGGGTATGAACACTGAAGCTTTCTTT. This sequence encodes CASSSRGGMNTEAFF.

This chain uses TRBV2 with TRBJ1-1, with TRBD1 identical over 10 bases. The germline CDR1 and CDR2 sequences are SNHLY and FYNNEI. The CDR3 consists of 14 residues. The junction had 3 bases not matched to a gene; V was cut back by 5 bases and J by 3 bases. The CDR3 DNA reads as TGTGCCAGCAGTAGACAGGGGGCCGACACTGAAGCTTTCTTT. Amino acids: CASSRQGADTEAFF.

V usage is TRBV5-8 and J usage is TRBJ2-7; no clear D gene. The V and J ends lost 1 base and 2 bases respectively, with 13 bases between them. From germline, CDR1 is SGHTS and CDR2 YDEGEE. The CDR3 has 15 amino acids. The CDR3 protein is CASSLYGRYTYEQYF. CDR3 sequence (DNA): TGTGCCAGCAGCTTGTATGGCAGATACACCTACGAGCAGTACTTC.

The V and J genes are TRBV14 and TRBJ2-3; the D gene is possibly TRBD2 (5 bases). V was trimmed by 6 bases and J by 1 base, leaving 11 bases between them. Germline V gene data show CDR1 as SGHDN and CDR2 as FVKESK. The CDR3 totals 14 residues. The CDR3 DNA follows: TGTGCCAGCAGACCTCTCGGGGGCACAGATACGCAGTATTTT. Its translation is CASRPLGGTDTQYF. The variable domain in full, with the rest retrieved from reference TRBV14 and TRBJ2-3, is EAGVTQFPSHSVIEKGQTVTLRCDPISGHDNLYWYRRVMGKEIKFLLHFVKESKQDESGMPNNRFLAERTGGTYSTLKVQPAELEDSGVYFCASRPLGGTDTQYFGPGTRLTVL.

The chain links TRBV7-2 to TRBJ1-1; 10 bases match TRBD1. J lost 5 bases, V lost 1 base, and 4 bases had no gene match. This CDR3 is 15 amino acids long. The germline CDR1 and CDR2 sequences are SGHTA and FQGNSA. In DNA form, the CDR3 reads TGTGCCAGCAGCTTAGAAGGACAGGGGGTAACTGAAGCTTTCTTT. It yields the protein CASSLEGQGVTEAFF.